These T cell receptor beta chains were read from a single sample in a study of spatial heterogeneity in lung cancer. TCRdb re-called the 5' RACE reads through MiXCR, storing one row per CDR3 protein. Of around 75,000 distinct CDR3 sequences in the sample, about an eighth were seen once. The material sequenced was PBMCs, taken at surgery. The receptors were gathered from a male donor with early-stage non-small cell lung cancer. Both conserved end residues are part of each CDR3. A D gene is named only where the DNA matches it firmly. Rows may omit the clone size; those that give it use once, few, many or a size class.

D	V	size	J	CDR3	DNA
TRBD1	TRBV2	.	TRBJ1-1	CASRGDSSNTEAFF	TGTGCCAGCAGAGGGGACAGCTCGAACACTGAAGCTTTCTTT
.	TRBV13	.	TRBJ2-7	CASGLGTSYEQYF	TGTGCCAGCGGTCTGGGGACTTCCTACGAGCAGTACTTC
.	TRBV4-3	.	TRBJ2-1	CASSQGLNSYNEQFF	TGCGCCAGCAGCCAAGGACTGAACTCCTACAATGAGCAGTTCTTC
TRBD1	TRBV10-3	many	TRBJ1-1	CAVTGAMSTEAFF	TGTGCCGTCACAGGGGCGATGAGCACTGAAGCTTTCTTT
.	TRBV10-3	many	TRBJ2-7	CAISESTARAPTYEQYF	TGTGCCATCAGTGAGTCGACCGCCAGGGCCCCTACCTACGAGCAGTACTTC
.	TRBV30	few	TRBJ2-5	CAWSVKGRETQYF	TGTGCCTGGAGTGTAAAGGGAAGGGAGACCCAGTACTTC
.	TRBV4-1	many	TRBJ1-1	CASSQTAGTVITEAFF	TGCGCCAGCAGCCAAACAGCTGGGACGGTGATCACTGAAGCTTTCTTT
.	TRBV5-1	.	TRBJ1-1	CASSLRPTGPFNTEAFF	TGCGCCAGCAGCTTGAGACCAACGGGACCTTTCAACACTGAAGCTTTCTTT
.	TRBV14	few	TRBJ1-1	CASSQEARTEAFF	TGTGCCAGCAGCCAAGAAGCCCGGACAGAAGCTTTCTTT
TRBD2	TRBV27	.	TRBJ2-1	CTSSFLFLAGGPVEQFF	TGTACCAGCAGTTTCTTATTCCTAGCGGGAGGGCCCGTTGAGCAGTTCTTC
.	TRBV27	few	TRBJ2-2	CASSLRPNTGELFF	TGTGCCAGCAGTTTAAGGCCGAACACCGGGGAGCTGTTTTTT
TRBD2	TRBV19	once	TRBJ2-1	CASSIGVSGAYNEQFF	TGTGCCAGTAGTATAGGGGTTAGCGGGGCCTACAATGAGCAGTTCTTC
.	TRBV9	.	TRBJ1-1	CASSARARDTEAFF	TGTGCCAGCAGCGCCAGGGCTCGGGACACTGAAGCTTTCTTT
TRBD2	TRBV19	.	TRBJ2-5	CASSIWGLADQETQYF	TGTGCCAGTAGTATCTGGGGACTAGCGGACCAAGAGACCCAGTACTTC
.	TRBV30	.	TRBJ2-6	CAWSSGAGANVLTF	TGTGCCTGGAGTTCAGGGGCTGGGGCCAACGTCCTGACTTTC
.	TRBV12-3/TRBV12-4	many	TRBJ2-1	CASSPQELGHNEQFF	TGTGCCAGCAGTCCACAGGAATTAGGGCACAATGAGCAGTTCTTC
.	TRBV29-1	.	TRBJ1-3	CSVLVGSGNTIYF	TGCAGCGTCCTGGTTGGGAGTGGAAACACCATATATTTT
.	TRBV19	many	TRBJ2-3	CASSLAGRTTDTQYF	TGTGCCAGTAGTTTGGCAGGGCGGACCACAGATACGCAGTATTTT
.	TRBV12-3/TRBV12-4	few	TRBJ1-4	CASSLAPGFNEKLFF	TGTGCCAGCAGTTTAGCGCCCGGGTTTAATGAAAAACTGTTTTTT
.	TRBV6-1	.	TRBJ1-2	CASSDLGAGYGYTF	TGTGCCAGCAGTGATCTGGGGGCAGGCTATGGCTACACCTTC
.	TRBV27	few	TRBJ2-1	CASSFGLGDEQFF	TGTGCCAGCAGTTTTGGGTTGGGGGATGAGCAGTTCTTC
TRBD1	TRBV5-4	.	TRBJ1-1	CASSLVDRGKYTEAFF	TGTGCCAGCAGCTTGGTAGACAGGGGGAAATACACTGAAGCTTTCTTT
.	TRBV5-1	.	TRBJ2-2	CASSRRAQNTGELFF	TGCGCCAGCAGCCGGAGGGCTCAGAACACCGGGGAGCTGTTTTTT
.	TRBV2	.	TRBJ2-7	CASSAGGSEQYF	TGTGCCAGCAGTGCTGGAGGCTCCGAGCAGTACTTC
.	TRBV25-1	.	TRBJ1-2	CASSVDGVGYGYTF	TGTGCCAGCAGTGTGGACGGGGTCGGCTATGGCTACACCTTC
.	TRBV19	.	TRBJ1-1	CASSIDWTATEAFF	TGTGCCAGTAGTATAGATTGGACAGCCACTGAAGCTTTCTTT
.	TRBV9	many	TRBJ1-1	CASSVGGYTEAFF	TGTGCCAGCAGCGTCGGGGGGTACACTGAAGCTTTCTTT